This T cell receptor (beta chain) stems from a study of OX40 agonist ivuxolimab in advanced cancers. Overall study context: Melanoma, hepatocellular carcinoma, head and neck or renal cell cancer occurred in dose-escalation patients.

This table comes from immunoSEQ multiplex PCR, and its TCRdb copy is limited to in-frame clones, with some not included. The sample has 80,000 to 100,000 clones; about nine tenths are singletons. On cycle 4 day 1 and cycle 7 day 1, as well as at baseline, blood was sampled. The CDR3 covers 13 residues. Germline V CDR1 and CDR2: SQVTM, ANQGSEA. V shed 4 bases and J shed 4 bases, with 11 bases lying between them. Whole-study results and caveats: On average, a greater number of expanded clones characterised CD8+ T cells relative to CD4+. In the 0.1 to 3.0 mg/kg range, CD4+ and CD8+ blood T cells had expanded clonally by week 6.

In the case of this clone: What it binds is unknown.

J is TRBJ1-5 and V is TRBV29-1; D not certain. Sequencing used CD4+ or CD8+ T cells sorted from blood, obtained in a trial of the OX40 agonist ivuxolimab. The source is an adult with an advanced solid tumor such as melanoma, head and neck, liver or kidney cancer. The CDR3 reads CSVAISENQPQHF. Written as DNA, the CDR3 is TGCAGCGTTGCGATCTCAGAAAATCAGCCCCAGCATTTT.